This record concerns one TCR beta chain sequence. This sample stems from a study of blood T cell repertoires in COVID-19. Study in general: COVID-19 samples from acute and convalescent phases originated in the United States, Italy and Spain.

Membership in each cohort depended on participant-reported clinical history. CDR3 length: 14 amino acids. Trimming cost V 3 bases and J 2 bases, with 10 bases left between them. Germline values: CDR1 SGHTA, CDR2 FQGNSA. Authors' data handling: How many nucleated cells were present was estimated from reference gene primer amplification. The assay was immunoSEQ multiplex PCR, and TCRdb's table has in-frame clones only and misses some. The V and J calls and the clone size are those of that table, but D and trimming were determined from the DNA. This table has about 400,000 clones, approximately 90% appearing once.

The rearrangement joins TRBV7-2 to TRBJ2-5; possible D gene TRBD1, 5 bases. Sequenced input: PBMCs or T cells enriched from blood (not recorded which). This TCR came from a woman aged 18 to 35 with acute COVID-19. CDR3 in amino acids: CASSLLGPQETQYF. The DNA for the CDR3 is TGTGCCAGCAGCTTGCTGGGGCCACAAGAGACCCAGTACTTC.